A single sample is the source of the 22 T cell receptor beta chains below, sequenced in a study of naive and memory T cell subsets. An equimolar mix of two oligonucleotides served as the beta constant-region primer for TRBC1 and TRBC2. Ligated cDNA was amplified by four rounds of PCR with nested alpha and beta constant-region primers and SP2. TCRdb re-analysed the UMI-ligation and nested PCR reads in MiXCR, keeping a single row per CDR3 protein. The data contain 95,000 to 150,000 distinct CDR3 sequences, roughly 36% of them singletons. Sequencing was performed on central memory CD4+ T cells from blood. The receptor set was obtained from a human donor in good health.

The chain uses TRBV28 and TRBJ2-7; no firm D call. Trimming stripped 6 bases from V and 4 bases from J, with 19 bases between. The CDR3 covers 15 residues. Germline V gene lookup returns CDR1 MDHEN and CDR2 SYDVKM. Here the CDR3 DNA reads TGTGCCAGCAGCTCGTTCGGTAGGGCGCCTTACGAGCAGTACTTC. It translates to CASSSFGRAPYEQYF.

This clonotype was seen more than once but under ten times. The chain uses TRBV5-1 and TRBJ2-5; 10 bases map to TRBD1. CDR1 is SGHRS and CDR2 is YFSETQ in the germline V gene. The CDR3 runs to 15 residues. Germline trimming cut 4 bases from V and 4 bases from J; bases unmatched to any gene: 7. The CDR3 coding sequence is TGCGCCAGCAGCCCCCGGACAGGGGGGGGAGAGACCCAGTACTTC. It encodes CASSPRTGGGETQYF.

In its sample, this clonotype was seen a few times. The V and J genes are TRBV15 and TRBJ1-5; D possibly corresponds to TRBD1 (5 bases). CDR3 length: 14 residues. The V gene lost 9 bases and the J gene lost 2 bases, with 14 bases spanning the gap. CDR1 and CDR2 from the germline V gene are LNHNV and YYDKDF (reference sequence). CDR3 amino acids: CATGEGGGNQPQHF. As DNA, the CDR3 is TGTGCCACGGGTGAGGGAGGGGGCAATCAGCCCCAGCATTTT.

This clonotype has just a few counts. The chain recombines TRBV3-1 with TRBJ2-5, with D possibly being TRBD1 (5 bases). Germline V gene lookup returns CDR1 LGHDT and CDR2 YNNKEL (reference sequence). V was cut by 3 bases and J by 4 bases, with 15 bases left in between. The CDR3 is 15 residues long. Written as DNA, the CDR3 is TGTGCCAGCAGCCAGTTCAGCGCCAGGGCAGAGACCCAGTACTTC. It yields the protein CASSQFSARAETQYF.

This clonotype was detected only a few times. J is TRBJ2-1 and V is TRBV10-3; D gene ambiguous. This CDR3 has 11 residues. Germline V CDR1 and CDR2: ENHRY, SYGVKD. V was trimmed by 7 bases and J by 7 bases, leaving 8 bases between them. The CDR3 DNA follows: TGTGCCATCACCGCTAAAAATGAGCAGTTCTTC. This translates into CAITAKNEQFF.

A single count supports this clonotype. V gene TRBV28 combines with J gene TRBJ2-1, with D perhaps matching TRBD2 (6 bases). CDR1 and CDR2 from the germline V gene are MDHEN and SYDVKM. Trimming took 2 bases from V and 1 from J, leaving 15 bases between them. This CDR3 has 17 amino acids. For the CDR3, the DNA is TGTGCCAGCAGTTTAGATCTGATTGCGGGATCCTACAATGAGCAGTTCTTC. It yields the protein CASSLDLIAGSYNEQFF.

The V and J genes are TRBV21-1 and TRBJ2-1; the table's D call of TRBD2 was not tested on the DNA. TRBV21-1 is termed a pseudogene. This CDR3 is built from 16 residues. The CDR3 reads CASSKSASWGVDEQFF. DNA of the CDR3: TGTGCCAGCAGCAAATCGGCTAGCTGGGGGGTTGATGAGCAGTTCTTC.

This chain connects TRBV3-1 to TRBJ2-1; 8 bases match TRBD2. The V gene end was trimmed by 4 bases and the J gene end by 3 bases; junction bases not matched to a gene: 14. CDR3 length equals 18 residues. Germline V gene data show CDR1 as LGHDT and CDR2 as YNNKEL (reference sequence). This chain's CDR3 is CASSPSRLASPFYNEQFF. CDR3 bases: TGTGCCAGCAGCCCCTCAAGACTAGCGAGCCCTTTCTACAATGAGCAGTTCTTC.

The chain carries TRBV3-1 and TRBJ2-2, with TRBD2 matching 7 bases. Trimming at V came to 0 bases and at J to 7 bases, leaving 8 bases not matched to a gene. Per germline, CDR1 LGHDT and CDR2 YNNKEL (reference sequence). CDR3 length: 16 amino acids. In DNA form, the CDR3 reads TGTGCCAGCAGCCAAGAGGGGGGAGGGTCCGGCGGGGAGCTGTTTTTT. It translates to CASSQEGGGSGGELFF.

This clonotype appeared a few times. J is TRBJ1-5 and V is TRBV7-9; D unclear. V was shortened by 5 bases and J by 7 bases, with 9 bases between the two germline ends. Germline V gene data show CDR1 as SEHNR and CDR2 as FQNEAQ (reference sequence). The CDR3 contains 12 residues. CDR3 in amino acids: CASSLLGQPQHF. The CDR3 bases are TGTGCCAGCAGCCTTCTAGGACAGCCCCAGCATTTT.

This chain connects TRBV27 to TRBJ1-2; weak D call: TRBD1 (6 bases). The CDR3 extends over 15 amino acids. Trimming took 3 bases from V and 1 from J, leaving 12 bases between them. The germline V gene encodes CDR1 MNHEY and CDR2 SMNVEV (reference sequence). CDR3 residues: CASSFRGGLNYGYTF. Written as DNA, the CDR3 is TGTGCCAGCAGTTTTCGGGGGGGCCTTAACTATGGCTACACCTTC.

The gene calls are TRBV4-1 and TRBJ2-1, with D possibly matching TRBD2 (5 bases). Looked up from germline, CDR1 is MGHRA and CDR2 is YSYEKL. The V and J ends lost 7 bases and 5 bases respectively, with 21 bases between them. This CDR3 spans 16 amino acids. In DNA form, the CDR3 reads TGCGCCAGCAAGGACGTTCTAGGACTGGAAAACAATGAGCAGTTCTTC. It codes for CASKDVLGLENNEQFF.

This clonotype appeared a few times. The CDR3 bases are TGTGCCAGCTCACCACCCGGGACAGATACGCAGTATTTT. Amino acids: CASSPPGTDTQYF. The chain carries TRBV18 and TRBJ2-3; no reliable D call. This CDR3 spans 13 amino acids. V lost 0 bases to trimming and J lost 3 bases, with 4 bases between them. Germline V CDR1 and CDR2: KGHSH, LQKENI.

In its sample, this clonotype was seen a few times. The J gene is TRBJ2-1, the V gene TRBV6-5, with a possible D match to TRBD2 (6 bases). The CDR3 is 12 residues long. Germline V gene sequence: CDR1 MNHEY, CDR2 SVGAGI. V lost 1 base and J 12 bases, leaving 10 bases between the germline ends. The CDR3 sequence is CASSYWGGGQFF. Here the CDR3 DNA reads TGTGCCAGCAGTTACTGGGGAGGCGGGCAGTTCTTC.

This clonotype occurred a few times. The V and J genes are TRBV20-1 and TRBJ2-1; 15 bases fit TRBD2. Germline CDR1 and CDR2: DFQATT and SNEGSKA (reference sequence). This CDR3 is 15 amino acids long. V lost 0 bases to trimming and J lost 7 bases; unmatched junction nucleotides: 1. For the CDR3, the DNA is TGCAGTGCTAGAGAAGGGACTAGCGGGAGGAATGAGCAGTTCTTC. This sequence encodes CSAREGTSGRNEQFF.

V usage is TRBV6-5 and J usage is TRBJ2-3, with a possible D match to TRBD1 (6 bases). This CDR3 spans 14 amino acids. Between the trimmed V and J ends, which lost 7 bases and 6 bases, there was a span of 17 bases. Germline V lookup: CDR1 MNHEY, CDR2 SVGAGI. CDR3 residues: CASMGGRGLDTQYF. The CDR3 DNA is TGTGCCAGCATGGGCGGCAGGGGTTTGGATACGCAGTATTTT.

V is TRBV20-1 and J is TRBJ2-7; 10 bases align to TRBD1. CDR1 is DFQATT and CDR2 is SNEGSKA in the germline V gene (reference sequence). The CDR3 totals 17 residues. The junction had 13 bases not matched to a gene; V was cut back by 1 base and J by 4 bases. The CDR3 nucleotides read TGCAGTGCTAGAGTACCCCGGCGGACAGGGGGTCTGTACGAGCAGTACTTC. Protein product: CSARVPRRTGGLYEQYF.

This clonotype came up a few times. This chain links TRBV29-1 with TRBJ2-3; the match to TRBD2 covers 13 bases. The CDR3 runs to 13 residues. Germline CDR1 and CDR2: SQVTM and ANQGSEA. V lost 5 bases and J lost 6; bases outside the gene matches: 2. CDR3 residues: CSVPTSGRDTQYF. The CDR3 region has the DNA TGCAGCGTTCCGACTAGCGGGAGGGATACGCAGTATTTT.

The chain combines TRBV28 with TRBJ2-7; D is uncertain. CDR1 and CDR2 (germline): MDHEN, SYDVKM. The CDR3 totals 12 residues. Between the trimmed V and J ends, which lost 3 bases and 1 base, there was a span of 4 bases. CDR3 protein: CASSFQSYEQYF. Written as DNA, the CDR3 is TGTGCCAGCAGTTTTCAGTCCTACGAGCAGTACTTC.

The gene calls are TRBV5-6 and TRBJ2-6, with D uncertain. Trimming shortened V by 2 bases and J by 4 bases, and 10 bases separated the two germline ends. Germline-derived CDR1 and CDR2 are SGHDT and YYEEEE. This CDR3 is built from 15 residues. The DNA of the CDR3 is TGTGCCAGCAGCTTTAGAGTATACGGGGCCAACGTCCTGACTTTC. It yields the protein CASSFRVYGANVLTF.

The chain combines TRBV6-5 with TRBJ1-2, with a tentative D call TRBD1 (5 bases). The length of the CDR3 is 16 residues. The V gene lost 1 base and the J gene lost 8 bases, with 20 bases spanning the gap. Per the germline V gene, CDR1 is MNHEY and CDR2 is SVGAGI. The CDR3 loop reads CASSYFPSVGDRGYTF. CDR3 nucleotide sequence: TGTGCCAGCAGTTACTTCCCTTCGGTGGGGGATCGGGGCTACACCTTC.

In this sample, this clonotype turned up many times. The J gene is TRBJ2-1, the V gene TRBV6-2 or TRBV6-3; TRBD2 aligns across 14 bases. Germline CDR1 is MNHEY and CDR2 is SVGEGT. The CDR3 runs to 18 residues. With 2 bases clipped from V and 4 bases from J, the junction kept 7 bases outside the gene matches. The CDR3 spells CASSYVGLAGVLYNEQFF. CDR3 sequence (DNA): TGTGCCAGCAGTTACGTGGGACTAGCGGGAGTACTTTACAATGAGCAGTTCTTC.